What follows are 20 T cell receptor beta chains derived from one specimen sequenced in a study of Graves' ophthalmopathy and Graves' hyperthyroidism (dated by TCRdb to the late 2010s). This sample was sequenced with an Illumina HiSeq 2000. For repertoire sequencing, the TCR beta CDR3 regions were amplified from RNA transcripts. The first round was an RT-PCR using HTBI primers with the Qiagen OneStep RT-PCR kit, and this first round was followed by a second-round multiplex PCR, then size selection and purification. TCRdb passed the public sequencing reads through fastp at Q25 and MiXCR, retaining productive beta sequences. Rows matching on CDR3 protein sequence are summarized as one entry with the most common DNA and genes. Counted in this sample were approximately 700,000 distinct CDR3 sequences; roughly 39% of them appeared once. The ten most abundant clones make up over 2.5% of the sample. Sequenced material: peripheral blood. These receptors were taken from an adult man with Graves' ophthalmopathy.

As DNA, the CDR3 is TGTGCCATCAGTGAGAATTTGACCTACGAGCAGTACTTC. Its protein is CAISENLTYEQYF. The chain combines TRBV10-3 with TRBJ2-7; D is ambiguous. Trimming removed 2 bases at V and 2 bases at J, with 7 bases between. Germline CDR1 ENHRY, CDR2 SYGVKD. The CDR3 spans 13 residues.

CDR3 protein: CASRRRSSPYEQYF. Written as DNA, the CDR3 is TGTGCCAGCAGGAGACGGTCCAGTCCCTACGAGCAGTACTTC. The chain couples TRBV12-3 or TRBV12-4 to TRBJ2-7; D unclear. This CDR3 spans 14 amino acids. Trimming removed 6 bases at V and 2 bases at J, with 14 bases between.

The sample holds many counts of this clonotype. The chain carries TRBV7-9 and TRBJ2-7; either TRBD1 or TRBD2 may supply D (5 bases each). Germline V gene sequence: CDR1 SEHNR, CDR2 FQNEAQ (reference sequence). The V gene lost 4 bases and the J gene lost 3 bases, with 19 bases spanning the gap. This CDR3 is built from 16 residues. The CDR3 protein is CASSSTIGTDYYEQYF. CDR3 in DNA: TGTGCCAGCAGCTCCACAATTGGGACCGACTACTACGAGCAGTACTTC.

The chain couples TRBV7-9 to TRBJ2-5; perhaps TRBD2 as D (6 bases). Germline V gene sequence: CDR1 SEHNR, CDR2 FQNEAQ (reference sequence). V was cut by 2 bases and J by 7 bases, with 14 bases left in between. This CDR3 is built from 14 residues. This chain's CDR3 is CASSLYGGTWTQYF. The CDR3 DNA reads TGTGCCAGCAGCTTATACGGGGGTACGTGGACCCAGTACTTC.

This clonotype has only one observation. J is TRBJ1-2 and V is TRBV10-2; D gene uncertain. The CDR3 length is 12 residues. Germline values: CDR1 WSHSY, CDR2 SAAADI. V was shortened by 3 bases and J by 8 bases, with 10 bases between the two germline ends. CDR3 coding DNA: TGCGCCAGCAGTGACTCGGGTTCAGGCTACACCTTC. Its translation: CASSDSGSGYTF.

CDR3 protein: CATSDSPRTGGYNEQFF. Here the CDR3 DNA reads TGTGCCACCAGTGATTCCCCCAGGACCGGGGGCTACAATGAGCAGTTCTTC. The rearrangement links TRBV24-1 to TRBJ2-1; TRBD2 is a possible D gene (6 bases). In germline, CDR1 is KGHDR, CDR2 SFDVKD. V was pared by 2 bases and J by 3 bases, with 16 bases between. CDR3 length: 17 amino acids.

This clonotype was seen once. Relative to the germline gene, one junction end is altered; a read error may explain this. CDR3 protein: CAGSQAEDSYDTIYF. The CDR3 bases are TGCGCCGGCAGCCAAGCGGAAGACAGTTATGACACCATATATTTT. The gene calls are TRBV4-1 and TRBJ1-3; TRBD1 is a possible D gene (5 bases). Germline lookup yields CDR1 MGHRA and CDR2 YSYEKL. The CDR3 sequence is 15 residues long.

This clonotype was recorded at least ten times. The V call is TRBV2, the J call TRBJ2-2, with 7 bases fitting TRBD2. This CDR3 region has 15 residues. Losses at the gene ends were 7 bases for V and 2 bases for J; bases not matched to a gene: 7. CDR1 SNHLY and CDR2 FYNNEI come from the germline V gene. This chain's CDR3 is CASTLLASNTGELFF. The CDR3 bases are TGTGCCAGCACTCTACTAGCGTCCAACACCGGGGAGCTGTTTTTT.

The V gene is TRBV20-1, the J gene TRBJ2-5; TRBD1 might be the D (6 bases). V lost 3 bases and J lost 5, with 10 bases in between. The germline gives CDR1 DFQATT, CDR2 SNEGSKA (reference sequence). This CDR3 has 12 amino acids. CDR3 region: CSARDRLETQYF. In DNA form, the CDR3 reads TGCAGTGCTAGGGACAGATTGGAGACCCAGTACTTC.

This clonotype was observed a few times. CDR3 in amino acids: CASSWGGAGEQYF. CDR3 nucleotides: TGTGCCAGCAGCTGGGGAGGAGCGGGGGAGCAGTACTTC. V usage is TRBV13 and J usage is TRBJ2-7, with TRBD2 matching over 7 bases. Germline trimming cut 4 bases from V and 7 bases from J; bases unmatched to any gene: 7. The CDR3 covers 13 residues. Germline values: CDR1 PRHDT, CDR2 FYEKMQ (reference sequence).

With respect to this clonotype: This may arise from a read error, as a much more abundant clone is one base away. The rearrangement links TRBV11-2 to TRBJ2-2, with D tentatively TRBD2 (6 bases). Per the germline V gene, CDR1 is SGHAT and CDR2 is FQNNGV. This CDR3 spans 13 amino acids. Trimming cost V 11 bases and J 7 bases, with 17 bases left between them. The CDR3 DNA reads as TGTGCCGGCCGGCGGGGTGAAGACGGGGAGCTGTTTTTT. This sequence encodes CAGRRGEDGELFF.

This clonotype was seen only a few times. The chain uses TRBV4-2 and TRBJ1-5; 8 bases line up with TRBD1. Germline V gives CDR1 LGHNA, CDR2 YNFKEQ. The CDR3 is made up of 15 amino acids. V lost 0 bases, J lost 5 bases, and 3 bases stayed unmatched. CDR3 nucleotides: TGTGCCAGCAGCCAAGATAGGGGACAGGATCAGCCCCAGCATTTT. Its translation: CASSQDRGQDQPQHF.

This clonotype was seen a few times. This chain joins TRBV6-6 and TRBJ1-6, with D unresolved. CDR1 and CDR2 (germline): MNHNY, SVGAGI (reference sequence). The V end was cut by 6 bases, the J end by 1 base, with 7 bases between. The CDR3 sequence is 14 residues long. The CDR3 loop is CASSPLSYNSPLHF. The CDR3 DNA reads TGTGCCAGCAGCCCTCTGTCCTATAATTCACCCCTCCACTTT.

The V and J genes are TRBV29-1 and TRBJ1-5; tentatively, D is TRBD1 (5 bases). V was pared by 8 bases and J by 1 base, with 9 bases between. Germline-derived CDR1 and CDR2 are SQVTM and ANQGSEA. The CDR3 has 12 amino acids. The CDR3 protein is CSSPGSNQPQHF. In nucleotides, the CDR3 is TGCAGCTCACCAGGGAGCAATCAGCCCCAGCATTTT.

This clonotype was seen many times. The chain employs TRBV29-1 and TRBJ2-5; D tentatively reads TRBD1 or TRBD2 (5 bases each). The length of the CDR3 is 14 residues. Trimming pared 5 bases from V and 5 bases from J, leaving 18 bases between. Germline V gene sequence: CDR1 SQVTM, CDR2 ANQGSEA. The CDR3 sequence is CSVKGDGWSETQYF. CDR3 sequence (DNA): TGCAGCGTTAAAGGGGACGGGTGGTCGGAGACCCAGTACTTC.

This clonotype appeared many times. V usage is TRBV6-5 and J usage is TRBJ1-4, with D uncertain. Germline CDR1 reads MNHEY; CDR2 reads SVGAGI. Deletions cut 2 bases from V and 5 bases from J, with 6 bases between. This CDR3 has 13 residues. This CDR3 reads CASSYQSNEKLFF. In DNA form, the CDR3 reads TGTGCCAGCAGTTACCAGTCAAATGAAAAACTGTTTTTT.

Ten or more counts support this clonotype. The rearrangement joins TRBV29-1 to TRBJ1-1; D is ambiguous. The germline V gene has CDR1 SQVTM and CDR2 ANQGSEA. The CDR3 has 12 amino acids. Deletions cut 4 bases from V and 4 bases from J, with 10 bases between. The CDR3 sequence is CSVVKSSTEAFF. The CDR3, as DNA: TGCAGCGTTGTGAAATCGAGCACTGAAGCTTTCTTT. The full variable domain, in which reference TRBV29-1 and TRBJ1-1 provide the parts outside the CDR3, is SAVISQKPSRDICQRGTSLTIQCQVDSQVTMMFWYRQQPGQSLTLIATANQGSEATYESGFVIDKFPISRPNLTFSTLTVSNMSPEDSSIYLCSVVKSSTEAFFGQGTRLTVV.

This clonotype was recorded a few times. For the CDR3, the DNA is TGTGCCAGCAGCCCGTGGGTCGGGGTCCAGAACACCGGGGAGCTGTTTTTT. Amino acid sequence: CASSPWVGVQNTGELFF. V gene TRBV12-3 or TRBV12-4 combines with J gene TRBJ2-2; tentative D call: TRBD2 (5 bases). V was shortened by 6 bases and J by 1 base, with 18 bases between the two germline ends. The CDR3 is 17 amino acids.

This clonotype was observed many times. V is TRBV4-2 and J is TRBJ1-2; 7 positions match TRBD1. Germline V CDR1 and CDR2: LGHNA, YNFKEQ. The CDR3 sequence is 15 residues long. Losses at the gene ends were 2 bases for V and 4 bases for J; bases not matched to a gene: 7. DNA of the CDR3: TGTGCCAGCAGCCAACCTGAACAGGGGAGCTATGGCTACACCTTC. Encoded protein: CASSQPEQGSYGYTF.

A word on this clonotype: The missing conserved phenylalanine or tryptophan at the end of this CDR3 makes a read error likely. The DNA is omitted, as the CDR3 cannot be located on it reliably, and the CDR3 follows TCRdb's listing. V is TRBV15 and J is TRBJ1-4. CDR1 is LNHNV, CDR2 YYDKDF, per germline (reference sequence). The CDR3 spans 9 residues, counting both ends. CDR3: CATSRENGY.